This TCR beta chain emerged from a study of blood T cell repertoires in COVID-19 (dated by TCRdb to 2018 to 2021). About the investigation overall: The collaborator samples originated in the United States, Italy and Spain and spanned the acute and convalescent phases of COVID-19. The prospective study material was composed of cDNA or gDNA derived from T cells, B-cell-depleted T cells, or PBMCs. Subjects who had been exposed to COVID-19, were actively infected with it, or had recovered from it provided the deeply sampled blood TCRbeta repertoires that made up the dataset. A freely available public database, intended as a resource for researchers studying the immune response to SARS-CoV-2, is where the repertoires were released. The samples were drawn from the first 160 participants of the ongoing ImmuneRACE study and from 1,200 or so subjects provided by 6 global collaborators. The sample metadata nearly always contained a de-identified subject ID, COVID-19 status, age in years and sex. Where available, HLA class I and class II types were taken from metadata supplied by the sample provider and were not determined by assay-based typing.

A word on this clone: Its antigen remains unidentified. No base qualities exist here, and no much larger clone lies one base off it.

Clipping removes 2 bases from V and 3 bases from J, with 3 as the unmatched junction base count. From cysteine to phenylalanine, the CDR3 is 15 amino acids long. CDR3 DNA is the only sequence kept; it has 45 bases, read in frame from the first base. CDR1 and CDR2 are drawn from the germline V gene (reference sequence): SGHNT, YYREEE. Each collaborating institution followed its own protocols to collect whole blood in K2EDTA tubes. Collaborator samples were shipped for TCRbeta analysis as frozen whole blood, isolated PBMCs, or DNA extracted from either sample type. Results and caveats for the whole study, not just this receptor: The amount of clinical and demographic metadata varied by source and participant and was provided uncurated.

The immunoSEQ Assay, a bias-controlled multiplex PCR, was used to amplify TCRbeta CDR3 regions from genomic DNA. From the authors' description of their analysis: Nucleated cell counts per sample were estimated from amplification of reference gene primers within the assay. To quantify the absolute abundance of each unique TCRbeta CDR3 rearrangement, sequence reads were collapsed and filtered. For each sample, productive Simpson clonality was calculated by taking the square root of Simpson's diversity index across productive rearrangements. TCRdb re-hosts the immuneACCESS table, in-frame sequences only. Its copies lack some clones; in the studies checked, an unresolved V gene accounts for under half of them, and the cause for the rest is not known. V and J calls plus clone size are reproduced from that table; the DNA served to infer D and trimming. For this sample there are 100,000 to 120,000 clones; roughly 79% appear just once. The ten largest clones capture 16% of the sample.

The sequenced material came from peripheral blood. The receptor's source is an elderly woman with active or convalescent COVID-19. The chain was built from TRBV5-4 and TRBJ2-5, with 11 junctional bases fitting TRBD2. In nucleotide form, the sequence is TGTGCCAGCAGCTTTAGCGGGAGGGCCGAAGAGACCCAGTACTTC. This is translated as CASSFSGRAEETQYF.